This T cell receptor (beta chain) was recovered during a study of blood T cell repertoires in COVID-19. The overall study: The United States, Italy and Spain were the sources of the acute and convalescent COVID-19 samples.

Only in-frame clones appear in the TCRdb table, and some are missing; sequencing was by immunoSEQ multiplex PCR. The table has approximately 76,000 clones, about 83% seen once. In its sample, this clone was seen once. Material: peripheral blood. This TCR was sampled from a young man with acute or convalescent COVID-19.

The CDR3 bases are TGTGCCAGCAGGAGGACACCTACTAACTATGGCTACACCTTC. It encodes CASRRTPTNYGYTF. The V call is TRBV28, the J call TRBJ1-2, with a possible D match to TRBD1 (5 bases). The ends were cut back, 6 bases at V and 0 bases at J, with 11 bases in the middle. Germline CDR1 is MDHEN and CDR2 is SYDVKM. This CDR3 contains 14 residues.